This T cell receptor (beta chain) was documented in a study of cytomegalovirus exposure and HLA in healthy donors. PCR amplification relied on 60 Vbeta primers (plus 13 Jbeta primers). The assay was immunoSEQ multiplex PCR, and TCRdb's table has in-frame clones only and misses some. The profile shows roughly 120,000 clones, 73% of them singletons. Sequencing was done on a sample of PBMCs. The sequence was obtained from a middle-aged man in good health and CMV-seronegative.

DNA for the CDR3: TGTGCCAGCAGTGAACCATATCGGACAGGGGGCGGAGAAAAACTGTTTTTT. Amino acids: CASSEPYRTGGGEKLFF. The chain links TRBV25-1 to TRBJ1-4, with 11 bases matching TRBD1. The CDR3 covers 17 residues. The V gene's germline CDR1 is MGHDK and CDR2 SYGVNS. J lost 8 bases, V lost 2 bases, and 10 bases had no gene match.